Listed below are T cell receptor beta chains from one sample, sequenced in a study of beta chain features in type 1 diabetes. TCRdb's copy holds only in-frame clones and misses some; the assay was immunoSEQ multiplex PCR. The table has about 290,000 clones, roughly 8% seen once. The source material was central memory CD4+ T cells from blood. Receptors originate from a woman aged 18-30 years in good health. CDR3s include the opening cysteine and the closing phenylalanine or tryptophan. A D gene is named only where the DNA matches it firmly. Rows may omit the clone size; those that give it use once, few, many or a size class.

cdr3_nt	cdr3_aa	d_call	clone_size	v_call	j_call
TGTGCCAGCAGTCTAGACACAGATACGCAGTATTTT	CASSLDTDTQYF	.	.	TRBV6-6	TRBJ2-3
TGTGCCAGCGAGAAACTTAATTCACCCCTCCACTTT	CASEKLNSPLHF	.	.	TRBV21-1	TRBJ1-6
TGTGCCAGCTCACCACAAGGAGAAGCTTTCTTT	CASSPQGEAFF	.	many	TRBV18	TRBJ1-1
TGTGCCAGCAACGCAGGGGGCGCGGGCACAGATACGCAGTATTTT	CASNAGGAGTDTQYF	TRBD1	.	TRBV6-1	TRBJ2-3
TGTGCCAGCACCACCGGGGTCCGCAATCAGCCCCAGCATTTT	CASTTGVRNQPQHF	.	.	TRBV6-6	TRBJ1-5
TGTGCCAGCAGTTCCCCGTATGGCTACACCTTC	CASSSPYGYTF	.	many	TRBV28	TRBJ1-2
TGTGCCAGCTCACCGGGACTAGAGAACTACGAGCAGTACTTC	CASSPGLENYEQYF	TRBD2	many	TRBV18	TRBJ2-7
TGCAGCGTTCAACAGAACACTGAAGCTTTCTTT	CSVQQNTEAFF	.	.	TRBV29-1	TRBJ1-1
TGTGCCAGCAGCGTAGTAGGGGACTACACAGATACGCAGTATTTT	CASSVVGDYTDTQYF	TRBD2	.	TRBV9	TRBJ2-3
TGCGCCAGCAGCTTGCGTAGCACAGATACGCAGTATTTT	CASSLRSTDTQYF	.	few	TRBV5-1	TRBJ2-3
TGTGCCAGCAGTCTAGCCCAGCGGGGACTGTTTTTT	CASSLAQRGLFF	.	few	TRBV28	TRBJ1-4
TGTGCCAGTAGTTTCAGGGACAGGGTGAATGGCTACACCTTC	CASSFRDRVNGYTF	TRBD1	.	TRBV19	TRBJ1-2
TGTGCCAGCCGGCATCAGGGGGGCGGTGGGCCCCAGCATTTT	CASRHQGGGGPQHF	TRBD1	many	TRBV28	TRBJ1-5
TGCAGCGTTGAAACCGGCAATGAGCAGTTCTTC	CSVETGNEQFF	.	few	TRBV29-1	TRBJ2-1
TGTGCCAGCTCCCAGAACGACGGAAATAGCAATCAGCCCCAGCATTTT	CASSQNDGNSNQPQHF	.	few	TRBV18	TRBJ1-5
TGTGCCAGCAGCTTTGGGACAGGGCAAACTGAAGCTTTCTTT	CASSFGTGQTEAFF	TRBD1	.	TRBV11-3	TRBJ1-1
TGTGCCAGCAGTGCCTCGACAGGGCAGGGCAGGGAAGCTTTCTTT	CASSASTGQGREAFF	TRBD1	.	TRBV6-1	TRBJ1-1
TGTGCCAGCAGCTTAGATCGCGTGTCCGGGGAGCTGTTTTTT	CASSLDRVSGELFF	.	once	TRBV7-2	TRBJ2-2
TGCGCCAGCAGCACCGGACAGGGTGGAAGAATGTTGGGGGACTATGGCTACACCTTC	CASSTGQGGRMLGDYGYTF	TRBD1	few	TRBV5-1	TRBJ1-2
TGTGCCAGCGCACGGTTGGAGACCCAGTACTTC	CASARLETQYF	.	.	TRBV6-6	TRBJ2-5
TGTGCCAGCAGCTTAACCACAGGGGGGCAAGAGACCCAGTACTTC	CASSLTTGGQETQYF	TRBD1	.	TRBV7-9	TRBJ2-5
TGTGCCAGCAGCCCAACCGGGGCCTATGGCTACACCTTC	CASSPTGAYGYTF	.	few	TRBV7-9	TRBJ1-2
TGCGCCAGCAGCCAAGAAATAATCTTTAACTATGGCTACACCTTC	CASSQEIIFNYGYTF	.	.	TRBV4-3	TRBJ1-2
TGCAGCGCTCTAAACACTGAAGCTTTCTTT	CSALNTEAFF	.	few	TRBV29-1	TRBJ1-1
TGTGCCAGCAGCTTGGGCTCGGACAGGAACCAGCATTTT	CASSLGSDRNQHF	TRBD1	many	TRBV7-9	TRBJ1-5
TGTGCCAGCAGCTCCGGACCGTTCCAAGAGACCCAGTACTTC	CASSSGPFQETQYF	.	.	TRBV7-9	TRBJ2-5
TGTGCCAGCAGCCAGTCCGTCAGGGGCACAGATACGCAGTATTTT	CASSQSVRGTDTQYF	.	few	TRBV4-2	TRBJ2-3
TGTGCCAGCAGCCAAGGCAGGGTCCCGGGAAACACCATATATTTT	CASSQGRVPGNTIYF	.	few	TRBV14	TRBJ1-3
TGTGCCAGCAGTTCCATAGGGACAGCCTTTCAGCCCCTCCACTTT	CASSSIGTAFQPLHF	TRBD1	many	TRBV28	TRBJ1-6
TGTGCCAGTCGGAGGACAGGAGCGAACACCGGGGAGCTGTTTTTT	CASRRTGANTGELFF	TRBD1	few	TRBV2	TRBJ2-2
TGTGCCAGCAGCCCAGGACTAGGGACGCAGTATTTT	CASSPGLGTQYF	TRBD2	many	TRBV5-4	TRBJ2-3
TGTGCCAGCAGCTTAGTAGGCAGGTCTAACACTGAAGCTTTCTTT	CASSLVGRSNTEAFF	.	few	TRBV7-9	TRBJ1-1
TGTGCCAGCAGCGTAGCAGGATTTGTAACAGGGAAGGGCGGGGAGCTGTTTTTT	CASSVAGFVTGKGGELFF	.	.	TRBV9	TRBJ2-2
TGTGCCAGCAGCCAAGATGGGGCTAGCTCCACAGATACGCAGTATTTT	CASSQDGASSTDTQYF	.	many	TRBV4-2	TRBJ2-3
TGCGCCAGCAGCCAGGAGGGGACAGGGTTCTCAGATACGCAGTATTTT	CASSQEGTGFSDTQYF	TRBD1	.	TRBV4-3	TRBJ2-3
TGTGCCAGCAGCCCGGGACTAGCGGGAGCCACCGGGGAGCTGTTTTTT	CASSPGLAGATGELFF	TRBD2	.	TRBV7-9	TRBJ2-2
TGTGCCAGCAGCTTATACCCGGGACCTAATGAAAAACTGTTTTTT	CASSLYPGPNEKLFF	.	many	TRBV7-2	TRBJ1-4
TGTGCCAGCAGCCAAGTTGGGACAGCGTCTAACTATGGCTACACCTTC	CASSQVGTASNYGYTF	TRBD1	.	TRBV4-2	TRBJ1-2
TGTGCCAGCAGCCCGAACCGGGACTCGAGATATGGCTACACCTTC	CASSPNRDSRYGYTF	.	few	TRBV6-5	TRBJ1-2
TGTGCCAGCAGCCTGGGACCTAATTCACCCCTCCACTTT	CASSLGPNSPLHF	.	.	TRBV5-4	TRBJ1-6
TGTGCCAGCAGTTTGTCAGGGCTAGATACGCAGTATTTT	CASSLSGLDTQYF	.	many	TRBV27	TRBJ2-3
TGTGCCAGCAGCCAAGGCCAAGCAAACTCTGGAAACACCATATATTTT	CASSQGQANSGNTIYF	.	few	TRBV4-2	TRBJ1-3
TGTGCCAGCAGCTTGTCCCGCGACATTCAGTACTTC	CASSLSRDIQYF	.	many	TRBV7-2	TRBJ2-4
TGTGCCAGCAGCTTAGGAACAGTACGAGGAAACACCATATATTTT	CASSLGTVRGNTIYF	.	.	TRBV7-2	TRBJ1-3
TGTGCCAGTAGTTGGGGTTTCGGCGACGAGCAGTACTTC	CASSWGFGDEQYF	.	few	TRBV19	TRBJ2-7
TGTGCCAGCAGCTGGGGACAGCCGCGCTCTGGAAACACCATATATTTT	CASSWGQPRSGNTIYF	TRBD1	many	TRBV7-9	TRBJ1-3
TGTGCCAGTATGGAGGTTCAGGGGGGCAATCAGCCCCAGCATTTT	CASMEVQGGNQPQHF	TRBD1	many	TRBV19	TRBJ1-5
TGTGCCAGCGGGACAGGGGACTACGAGCAGTACTTC	CASGTGDYEQYF	TRBD1	.	TRBV6-5	TRBJ2-7
TGTGCCAGCAGCTTAGGGGTTGGTAACTATGGCTACACCTTC	CASSLGVGNYGYTF	.	.	TRBV11-2	TRBJ1-2
TGTGCCAGCAGCATCTCGTTCTATGGCTACACCTTC	CASSISFYGYTF	.	many	TRBV7-2	TRBJ1-2
TGTGCCATCAGTGAAGGAGTTTCAGTCGGGACTGAAGCTTTCTTT	CAISEGVSVGTEAFF	.	.	TRBV10-3	TRBJ1-1
TGTGCCAGCTCACCCCCGGCGGTCGAGACCCAGTACTTC	CASSPPAVETQYF	.	many	TRBV18	TRBJ2-5